This entry is about one TCR beta chain. Its antigen specificity is not known. Base qualities are not provided; no much larger clone lies one nucleotide away. The germline V gene encodes CDR1 SNHLY and CDR2 FYNNEI. The CDR3 measures 14 amino acids from cysteine to phenylalanine. The retained sequence is limited to the CDR3, 42 bases, with the frame set at the first base. V loses 7 bases of germline sequence and J loses 8 bases, and the interval between the two ends is 20 bases. The sample is drawn from a study of T cell changes during pregnancy in multiple sclerosis (dated by TCRdb to about 2019). With regard to the full study: The study examined how the T cell repertoire changed over the course of pregnancy in women with multiple sclerosis.

Preparation of the library involved the immunoSEQ multiplex PCR assay. The table comes from immuneACCESS by way of TCRdb, which keeps in-frame sequences with V and J called. Part of the clones is missing from these tables; in studies checked, under half for an unresolved V gene and the rest for unknown reasons. In all, the sample holds about 110,000 clones, and approximately 90% of those were seen once. The top ten clonotypes cover less than 0.9% of the sample. The source was peripheral blood, collected in the third trimester of pregnancy. The receptor was isolated from a female donor in good health, enrolled as a control in a pregnancy study. Recombination joined TRBV2 with TRBJ1-2, with a tentative D gene TRBD1 over 6 matching bases. This receptor has the CDR3 CASMLDRSMKGYTF. DNA sequence: TGTGCCAGCATGCTGGACAGATCTATGAAGGGCTACACCTTC.